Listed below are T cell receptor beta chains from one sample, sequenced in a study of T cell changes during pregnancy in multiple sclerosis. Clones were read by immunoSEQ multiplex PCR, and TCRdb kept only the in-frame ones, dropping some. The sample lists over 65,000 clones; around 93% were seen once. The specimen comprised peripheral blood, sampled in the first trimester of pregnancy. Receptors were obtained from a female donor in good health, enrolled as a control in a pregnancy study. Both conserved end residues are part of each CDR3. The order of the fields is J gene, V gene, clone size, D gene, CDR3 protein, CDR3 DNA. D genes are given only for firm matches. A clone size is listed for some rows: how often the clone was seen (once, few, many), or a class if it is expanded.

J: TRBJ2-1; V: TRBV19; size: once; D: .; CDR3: CATRSGYNEQFF; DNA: TGTGCCACGCGATCGGGGTACAATGAGCAGTTCTTC
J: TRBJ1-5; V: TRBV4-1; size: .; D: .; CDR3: CASSQDPYSNQPQHF; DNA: TGCGCCAGCAGCCAAGATCCGTACAGTAATCAGCCCCAGCATTTT
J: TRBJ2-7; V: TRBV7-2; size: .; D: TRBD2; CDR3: CASSSSGGQRYEQYF; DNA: TGTGCCAGCAGTTCTAGCGGGGGCCAAAGGTACGAGCAGTACTTC
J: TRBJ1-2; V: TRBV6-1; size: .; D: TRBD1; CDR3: CASSETLTGVKGYTF; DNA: TGTGCCAGCAGTGAAACCCTTACAGGGGTAAAGGGCTACACCTTC
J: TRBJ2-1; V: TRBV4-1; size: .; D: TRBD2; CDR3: CASSQYLAGGGNEQFF; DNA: TGCGCCAGCAGCCAGTACCTAGCGGGGGGGGGTAATGAGCAGTTCTTC
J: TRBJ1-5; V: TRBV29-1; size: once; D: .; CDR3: CSVSLDTSQPQHF; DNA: TGCAGCGTTTCGTTGGACACATCGCAGCCCCAGCATTTT
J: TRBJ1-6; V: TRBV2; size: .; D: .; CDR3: CASSEKGTSDSPLHF; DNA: TGTGCCAGCAGTGAAAAAGGGACATCGGATTCACCCCTCCACTTT
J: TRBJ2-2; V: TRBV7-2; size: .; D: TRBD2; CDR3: CASSPQLAGGFGELFF; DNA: TGTGCCAGCAGCCCCCAACTAGCGGGGGGGTTCGGGGAGCTGTTTTTT
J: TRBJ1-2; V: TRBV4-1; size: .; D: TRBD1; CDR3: CASSSGGYGYTF; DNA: TGCGCCAGCTCGTCAGGGGGATATGGCTACACCTTC
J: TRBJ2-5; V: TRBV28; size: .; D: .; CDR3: CASSYIWETQYF; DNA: TGTGCCAGCAGTTACATTTGGGAGACCCAGTACTTC
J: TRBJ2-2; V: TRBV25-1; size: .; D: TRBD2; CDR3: CASGTTSGTTGELFF; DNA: TGTGCCAGCGGAACCACTAGCGGGACTACCGGGGAGCTGTTTTTT
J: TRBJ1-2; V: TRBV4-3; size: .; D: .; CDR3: CASSQERQGRGGYTF; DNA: TGCGCCAGCAGCCAAGAGAGACAAGGACGGGGAGGCTACACCTTC
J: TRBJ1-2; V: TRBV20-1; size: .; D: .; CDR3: CSARVGYGYTF; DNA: TGCAGTGCTAGAGTCGGGTATGGCTACACCTTC
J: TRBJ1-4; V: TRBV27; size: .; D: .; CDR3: CASSLTVNEKLFF; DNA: TGTGCCAGCAGTTTAACGGTTAATGAAAAACTGTTTTTT
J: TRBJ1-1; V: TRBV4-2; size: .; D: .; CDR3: CASSQDSGLLNTEAFF; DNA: TGTGCCAGCAGCCAAGATTCGGGACTGTTGAACACTGAAGCTTTCTTT
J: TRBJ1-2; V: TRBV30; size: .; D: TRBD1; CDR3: CAWSDGTGPKENYGYTF; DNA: TGTGCCTGGAGTGACGGGACAGGGCCCAAAGAAAACTATGGCTACACCTTC
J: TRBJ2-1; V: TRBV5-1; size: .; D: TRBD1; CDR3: CASRAGQGIYNEQFF; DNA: TGCGCCAGCAGGGCCGGACAGGGGATCTACAATGAGCAGTTCTTC
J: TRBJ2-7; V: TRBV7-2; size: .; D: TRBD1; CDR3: CASSPDRGYSYEQYF; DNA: TGTGCCAGCAGCCCCGACAGGGGGTACTCCTACGAGCAGTACTTC
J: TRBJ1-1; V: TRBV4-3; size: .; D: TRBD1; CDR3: CASSLGQGNTEAFF; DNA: TGCGCCAGCAGCCTAGGACAGGGAAACACTGAAGCTTTCTTT
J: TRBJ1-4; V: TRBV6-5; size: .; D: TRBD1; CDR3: CASRDRSEKLFF; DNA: TGTGCCAGTCGGGACAGGTCTGAAAAACTGTTTTTT
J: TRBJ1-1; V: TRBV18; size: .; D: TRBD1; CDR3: CASSQGQGMNTEAFF; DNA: TGTGCCAGCTCACAAGGACAGGGGATGAACACTGAAGCTTTCTTT
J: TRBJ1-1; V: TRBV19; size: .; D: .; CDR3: CASSMSGERAFF; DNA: TGTGCCAGTAGTATGTCAGGGGAGCGTGCTTTCTTT
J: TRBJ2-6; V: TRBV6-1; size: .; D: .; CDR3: CASSETGLGGANVLTF; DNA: TGTGCCAGCAGTGAAACAGGGCTAGGTGGGGCCAACGTCCTGACTTTC
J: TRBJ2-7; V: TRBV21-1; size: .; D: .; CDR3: CASSRDRGRQQYF; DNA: TGTGCCAGCAGCAGGGACAGGGGGCGGCAGCAGTACTTC
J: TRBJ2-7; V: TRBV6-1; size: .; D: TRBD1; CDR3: CASRGLGQENYEQYF; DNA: TGTGCCAGTCGAGGTCTGGGACAGGAGAACTACGAGCAGTACTTC
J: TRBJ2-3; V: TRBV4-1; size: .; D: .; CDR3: CASRTQGFGADTQYF; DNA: TGCGCCAGCAGAACACAGGGCTTTGGCGCAGATACGCAGTATTTT
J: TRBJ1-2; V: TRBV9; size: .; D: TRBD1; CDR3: CASSATKGQAYGYTF; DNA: TGTGCCAGCAGCGCGACAAAGGGACAGGCTTATGGCTACACCTTC
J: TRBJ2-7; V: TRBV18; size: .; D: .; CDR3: CASSLTRTARGYEQYF; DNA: TGTGCCAGCTCACTGACGAGGACAGCCAGAGGTTACGAGCAGTACTTC